Sequencing of this TCR beta chain was carried out in a study of blood T cell repertoires in COVID-19. As for the study in general: Whether acute or convalescent, the COVID-19 samples came from the United States, Italy and Spain. The cDNA or gDNA used as material had been derived from T cells, B-cell-depleted T cells, or PBMCs.

The Seattle patients, enrolled during active infection, were followed longitudinally. Germline assignment: CDR1 SNHLY and CDR2 FYNNEI. V lost 4 bases and J 10 bases, leaving 16 bases between the germline ends. The CDR3 extends over 13 amino acids. Under the authors' procedure: Nucleated cell counts were estimated from reference gene primer amplification. Assay: immunoSEQ multiplex PCR; the TCRdb copy retains only in-frame clones and omits some. V, J and clone size reflect that table, while D and trimming were determined from the DNA. The repertoire includes about 310,000 clones, 90% of them detected once, and more than 0.85% sits in the top ten.

The source material was peripheral blood. The sequence was obtained from a woman aged 35 to 49 with COVID-19, enrolled during active disease. The rearrangement links TRBV2 to TRBJ1-1, with D tentatively TRBD1 (6 bases). CDR3 sequence: CASSGAGAQGAFF. In DNA, the CDR3 is TGTGCCAGCAGTGGGGCGGGGGCGCAGGGAGCTTTCTTT.